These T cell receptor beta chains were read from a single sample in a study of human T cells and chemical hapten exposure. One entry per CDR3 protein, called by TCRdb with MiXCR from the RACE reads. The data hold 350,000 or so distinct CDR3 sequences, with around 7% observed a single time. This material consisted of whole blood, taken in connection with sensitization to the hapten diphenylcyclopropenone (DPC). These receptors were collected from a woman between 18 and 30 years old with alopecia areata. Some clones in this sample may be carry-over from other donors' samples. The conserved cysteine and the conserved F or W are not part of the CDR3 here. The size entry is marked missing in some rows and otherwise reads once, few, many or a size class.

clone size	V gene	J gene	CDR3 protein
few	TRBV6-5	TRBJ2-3	ASSYFTRLGVTQY
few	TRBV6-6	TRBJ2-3	ASSYSLGGGSTDTQY
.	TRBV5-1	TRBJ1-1	ASSLNQGFAEAF
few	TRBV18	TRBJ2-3	ASSPRRLDVDTQY
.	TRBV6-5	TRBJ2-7	ASSSTRTFTYEQY
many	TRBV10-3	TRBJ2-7	AISDTGFSEQY
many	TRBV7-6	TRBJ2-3	ASSPRMSGGAEDTQY
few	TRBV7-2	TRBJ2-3	ASRKVQESDTQY
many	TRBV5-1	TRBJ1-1	ASSSSRVSDTEAF
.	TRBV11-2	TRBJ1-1	ASSARQGAIGGTEAF
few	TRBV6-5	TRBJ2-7	ASSFNPSGGASREQY
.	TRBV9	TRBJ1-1	ASSVAAFQEAEAF
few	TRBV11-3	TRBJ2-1	ASSLGIAGGTDNEQF
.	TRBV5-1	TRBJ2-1	ASSFSVYRDNEQF
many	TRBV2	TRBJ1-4	ASTEVRINEKLF
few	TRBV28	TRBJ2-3	ASSFISGGAGDTQY
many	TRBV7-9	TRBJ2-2	ASSLTGNTGELF
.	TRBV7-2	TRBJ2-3	ASSFFPGTDTQY
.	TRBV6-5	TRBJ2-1	ASSYYRGLGNEQF
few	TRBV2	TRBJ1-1	ASRFPGTGGQGTEAF
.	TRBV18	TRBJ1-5	ASSLSSGYGNQPQH
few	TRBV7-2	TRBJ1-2	ASSLAVYGYT
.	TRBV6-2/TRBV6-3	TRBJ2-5	ASSYLMGQQETQY
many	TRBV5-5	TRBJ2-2	ASSLYRDTYTGELF
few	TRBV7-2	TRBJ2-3	ASSIRQVSDTQY
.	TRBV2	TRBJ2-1	ASSPPGGPQNEQF
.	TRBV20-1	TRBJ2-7	SASHTSGSYEQY
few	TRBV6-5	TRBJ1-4	ASSTNLQGGLGEKLF
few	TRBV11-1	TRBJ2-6	ATIILGTPNRVKASGANVLT
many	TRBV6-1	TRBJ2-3	ASSRALAGGTDTQY
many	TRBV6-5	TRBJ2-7	ASSYSIPGQGRAYEQY
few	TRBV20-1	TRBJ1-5	SAGGHSYQPQH
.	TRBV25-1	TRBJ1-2	ASSGSTGGFYGYT
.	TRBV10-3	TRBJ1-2	AISESQDYGYT
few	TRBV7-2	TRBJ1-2	ASSMDRGNYGYT
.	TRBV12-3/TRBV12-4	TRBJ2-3	ASSTTSGGDTQY
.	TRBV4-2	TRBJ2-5	ASSQGLAIAETQY
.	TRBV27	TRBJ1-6	ASSFRRFHNSPLH
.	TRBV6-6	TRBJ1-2	ASSYGWTGGDGYT
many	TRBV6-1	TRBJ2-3	ASANMGEAGGFTDTQY
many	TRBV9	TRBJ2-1	ASSVFGDNLKF
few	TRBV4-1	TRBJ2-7	ASSQGFPGTGDYEQY
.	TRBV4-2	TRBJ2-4	ASSQEMSGGLDIQY
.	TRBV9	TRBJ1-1	ASSADGGPMNTEAF
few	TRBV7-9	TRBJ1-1	ASSPRARNTEAF